A selection of T cell receptor beta chains follows, all from one sample in a study of blood T cell repertoires in COVID-19. Only in-frame clones appear in the TCRdb table, and some are missing; sequencing was by immunoSEQ multiplex PCR. This sample has 10,000 or so clones, with 85% found just once. Sequencing was carried out using peripheral blood. The source is a human donor in a cohort sampled during active COVID-19. Both conserved end residues are part of each CDR3. Fields, in order: clone size, D gene, V gene, J gene, CDR3 DNA, CDR3 protein. A D gene is named only where the DNA matches it firmly. Not all rows give a size; the values are once, few, many and, for expanded clones, a class.

NA	TRBD1	TRBV5-1	TRBJ2-1	TGCGCCAGCAGCTTGGCCAGGCAGGGGGCCGATGAGCAGTTCTTC	CASSLARQGADEQFF
once	TRBD2	TRBV7-3	TRBJ2-1	TGTGCCAGCAGCTTAATGGCCAGCGGGGGATACAATGAGCAGTTCTTC	CASSLMASGGYNEQFF
few	NA	TRBV18	TRBJ2-1	TGTGCCAGCTCAGCCTCGCCACAGGCCTACAATGAGCAGTTCTTC	CASSASPQAYNEQFF
NA	NA	TRBV7-7	TRBJ2-5	TGTGCTAGCAGCTTGATAGGAGTCCAAGAGACCCAGTACTTC	CASSLIGVQETQYF
NA	NA	TRBV5-4	TRBJ1-1	TGTGCCAGCAGCTATAGTACTGAAGCTTTCTTT	CASSYSTEAFF
NA	TRBD1	TRBV7-9	TRBJ1-4	TGTGCCAGCAGCTTTGGGACAGGGGGCGAAAAACTGTTTTTT	CASSFGTGGEKLFF
NA	NA	TRBV7-6	TRBJ2-7	TGTGCCAGCAGCTTAGAACCGGGGTCCTCCTACGAGCAGTACTTC	CASSLEPGSSYEQYF
NA	NA	TRBV7-2	TRBJ1-3	TGTGCCAGCAGCTTAGTGGGCAGGGCTGGAAACACCATATATTTT	CASSLVGRAGNTIYF
NA	TRBD1	TRBV5-1	TRBJ1-1	TGCGCCAGTCGCCCACAGGGGGCCACTGAAGCTTTCTTT	CASRPQGATEAFF
NA	TRBD1	TRBV5-4	TRBJ1-6	TGTGCCAGCAGCGGGACAGGCACCTATAATTCACCCCTCCACTTT	CASSGTGTYNSPLHF
NA	TRBD2	TRBV7-2	TRBJ2-5	TGTGCCAGCAGCTTAGATTTAGCGGGGGGGCGTAGGGAGACCCAGTACTTC	CASSLDLAGGRRETQYF
NA	NA	TRBV4-1	TRBJ2-2	TGCGCCAGCAGCCCACAGGGTTACACCGGGGAGCTGTTTTTT	CASSPQGYTGELFF
NA	TRBD1	TRBV5-1	TRBJ1-5	TGCGCCAGCAGCCGCGCTCCGGGACAGGGGGCTCAGCCCCAGCATTTT	CASSRAPGQGAQPQHF
NA	TRBD1	TRBV7-3	TRBJ2-1	TGTGCCAGCAGCGCTCCCGGGACAGGTTACAATGAGCAGTTCTTC	CASSAPGTGYNEQFF
once	TRBD1	TRBV6-6	TRBJ1-2	TGTGCCAGCAGTGAGGACAGGGGTGATGGCTACACCTTC	CASSEDRGDGYTF
NA	TRBD2	TRBV6-4	TRBJ2-3	TGTGCCAGCAGACTCCTAGCGGGGGGGCGCGATACGCAGTATTTT	CASRLLAGGRDTQYF
NA	TRBD1	TRBV27	TRBJ1-2	TGTGCCAGCAGTCCGGGACAGGGATATTCTAACTATGGCTACACCTTC	CASSPGQGYSNYGYTF
NA	NA	TRBV19	TRBJ2-3	TGTGCCAGTAGCAGTAACACAGATACGCAGTATTTT	CASSSNTDTQYF
NA	NA	TRBV28	TRBJ2-7	TGTGCCAGCACGGCTAGCGACGACGAGCAGTACTTC	CASTASDDEQYF
once	NA	TRBV12-3/TRBV12-4	TRBJ1-2	TGTGCCAGCAGTTCCCGGGGGGATTATGGCTACACCTTC	CASSSRGDYGYTF
NA	NA	TRBV12-5	TRBJ2-6	TGTGCTAGTGCTGAGTCTGGGGCCAACGTCCTGACTTTC	CASAESGANVLTF
NA	NA	TRBV6-5	TRBJ2-3	TGTGCCAGCAGTTACGCCCCAGGGGCCGATACGCAGTATTTT	CASSYAPGADTQYF
NA	TRBD2	TRBV19	TRBJ2-2	TGTGCCAGTAGTAGGGGACTAGCCGCAACCGGGGAGCTGTTTTTT	CASSRGLAATGELFF
NA	NA	TRBV9	TRBJ2-1	TGTGCCAGCAGCGTAGCTACATTGGGGCAGTACAATGAGCAGTTCTTC	CASSVATLGQYNEQFF
NA	TRBD2	TRBV7-3	TRBJ2-7	TGTGCCAGCAGCCTCAACTACGGGACTAGCGGGAGTCGCAACGAGCAGTACTTC	CASSLNYGTSGSRNEQYF